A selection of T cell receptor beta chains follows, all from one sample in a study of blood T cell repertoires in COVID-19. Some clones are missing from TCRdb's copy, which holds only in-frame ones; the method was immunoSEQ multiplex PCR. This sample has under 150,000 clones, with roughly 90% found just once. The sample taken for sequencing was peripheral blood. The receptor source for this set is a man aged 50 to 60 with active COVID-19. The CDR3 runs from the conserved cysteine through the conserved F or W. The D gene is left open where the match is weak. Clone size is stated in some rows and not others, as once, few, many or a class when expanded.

CDR3: CASSKDWDNEQFF
DNA: TGTGCCAGCAGTAAGGACTGGGACAATGAGCAGTTCTTC
J: TRBJ2-1
size: -
V: TRBV7-3
D: -

CDR3: CASSGTGPGGEQYF
DNA: TGTGCCAGCAGCGGGACAGGGCCCGGCGGAGAGCAGTACTTC
J: TRBJ2-7
size: -
V: TRBV6-5
D: TRBD1

CDR3: CASSQDEGGAARNTQYF
DNA: TGCGCCAGCAGCCAAGATGAAGGTGGGGCCGCACGGAATACGCAGTATTTT
J: TRBJ2-3
size: -
V: TRBV4-1
D: -

CDR3: CASSLGPNNEQFF
DNA: TGTGCCAGTAGTTTAGGGCCAAACAATGAGCAGTTCTTC
J: TRBJ2-1
size: -
V: TRBV19
D: -

CDR3: CASSQPGQRNSPLHF
DNA: TGTGCCAGCAGCCAACCGGGACAAAGAAATTCACCCCTCCACTTT
J: TRBJ1-6
size: medium-sized
V: TRBV5-4
D: -

CDR3: CASRPGGAPLHF
DNA: TGTGCCAGCAGGCCGGGGGGCGCACCCCTCCACTTT
J: TRBJ1-6
size: once
V: TRBV7-9
D: -

CDR3: CASSQENSGGPLGNEQYF
DNA: TGTGCCAGCAGCCAAGAGAACAGCGGGGGCCCTCTAGGAAACGAGCAGTACTTC
J: TRBJ2-7
size: -
V: TRBV3-1/TRBV3-2
D: TRBD2

CDR3: CASSFPYDDREPYNEQFF
DNA: TGTGCCAGCAGCTTCCCTTACGACGACAGGGAGCCCTACAATGAGCAGTTCTTC
J: TRBJ2-1
size: -
V: TRBV13
D: TRBD1

CDR3: CASSYGTSGSRGIQYF
DNA: TGCGCCAGCAGCTATGGGACTAGCGGGAGTCGGGGCATTCAGTACTTC
J: TRBJ2-4
size: -
V: TRBV5-1
D: TRBD2

CDR3: CASSELRSSGGADTQYF
DNA: TGTGCCAGCAGTGAATTAAGGTCTAGCGGGGGGGCAGATACGCAGTATTTT
J: TRBJ2-3
size: once
V: TRBV25-1
D: TRBD2

CDR3: CASRENGGEYF
DNA: TGTGCCAGCAGAGAGAACGGGGGGGAGTATTTT
J: TRBJ2-3
size: -
V: TRBV6-5
D: TRBD2

CDR3: CASSLDGQGGFGGYTF
DNA: TGTGCCAGCAGCTTAGATGGCCAAGGGGGATTCGGTGGCTACACCTTC
J: TRBJ1-2
size: -
V: TRBV7-9
D: -

CDR3: CAISEPRTSGMSTDTQYF
DNA: TGTGCCATCAGTGAGCCAAGGACTAGCGGGATGTCTACAGATACGCAGTATTTT
J: TRBJ2-3
size: -
V: TRBV10-3
D: TRBD2

CDR3: CASSYMEGRGSPLHF
DNA: TGTGCCAGCAGTTATATGGAGGGGCGCGGTTCACCCCTCCACTTT
J: TRBJ1-6
size: -
V: TRBV6-6
D: -

CDR3: CASSDDRRTPEQYF
DNA: TGTGCCAGCAGCGACGACAGGCGCACCCCCGAGCAGTACTTC
J: TRBJ2-7
size: -
V: TRBV6-5
D: -

CDR3: CAWSILAGGGFSYNEQFF
DNA: TGTGCCTGGAGTATACTAGCGGGGGGGGGTTTCTCCTACAATGAGCAGTTCTTC
J: TRBJ2-1
size: -
V: TRBV30
D: TRBD2

CDR3: CATSRGTGVGSPLHF
DNA: TGTGCCACCAGCAGAGGAACAGGGGTTGGTTCACCCCTCCACTTT
J: TRBJ1-6
size: once
V: TRBV15
D: TRBD1

CDR3: CASSLEGGLLEQFF
DNA: TGTGCCAGCAGCCTGGAGGGGGGGCTACTTGAGCAGTTCTTC
J: TRBJ2-1
size: -
V: TRBV6-5
D: -

CDR3: CASSVVGSGETQYF
DNA: TGTGCCAGCAGCGTAGTTGGCAGCGGGGAGACCCAGTACTTC
J: TRBJ2-5
size: -
V: TRBV9
D: -

CDR3: CASRLLGTGGTDTQYF
DNA: TGTGCCAGCAGGTTGTTAGGGACAGGAGGGACAGATACGCAGTATTTT
J: TRBJ2-3
size: once
V: TRBV2
D: TRBD1

CDR3: CASSRGQSQYF
DNA: TGTGCCAGCAGTAGGGGACAATCCCAGTACTTC
J: TRBJ2-5
size: few
V: TRBV12-3/TRBV12-4
D: -

CDR3: CASSQSRTGNRVYEQYF
DNA: TGTGCCAGCAGCCAATCCCGAACAGGGAACAGAGTCTACGAACAGTACTTC
J: TRBJ2-7
size: -
V: TRBV3-1/TRBV3-2
D: -

CDR3: CSVELGSGRALGTGELFF
DNA: TGCAGCGTTGAGTTGGGGAGCGGGAGGGCCCTCGGGACCGGGGAGCTGTTTTTT
J: TRBJ2-2
size: -
V: TRBV29-1
D: TRBD2

CDR3: CASSLRDQGHGYTF
DNA: TGTGCCAGCAGCTTAAGGGATCAGGGGCATGGCTACACCTTC
J: TRBJ1-2
size: -
V: TRBV7-2
D: -

CDR3: CASSAGLYDTQYF
DNA: TGTGCCAGCAGTGCGGGACTATATGATACGCAGTATTTT
J: TRBJ2-3
size: once
V: TRBV12-3/TRBV12-4
D: TRBD2

CDR3: CASSFSGTGSGKLFF
DNA: TGTGCCAGCAGCTTCTCCGGGACAGGGTCTGGAAAACTGTTTTTT
J: TRBJ1-4
size: -
V: TRBV7-8
D: TRBD1

CDR3: CASSPPTGASGQYF
DNA: TGTGCCAGCTCACCACCGACGGGAGCTAGCGGCCAGTACTTC
J: TRBJ2-5
size: -
V: TRBV18
D: TRBD2

CDR3: CASSKLAGDRNEQFF
DNA: TGTGCCAGTAGCAAACTAGCGGGGGATAGGAATGAGCAGTTCTTC
J: TRBJ2-1
size: -
V: TRBV19
D: TRBD2

CDR3: CASSYNANQPQHF
DNA: TGTGCCAGCAGTTATAATGCGAATCAGCCCCAGCATTTT
J: TRBJ1-5
size: few
V: TRBV6-5
D: -

CDR3: CASSPQTGSPYNEQFF
DNA: TGTGCCAGCAGCCCTCAGACGGGAAGCCCCTACAATGAGCAGTTCTTC
J: TRBJ2-1
size: -
V: TRBV14
D: -

CDR3: CASSSGLAGVGEQFF
DNA: TGTGCCAGCAGTTCGGGACTAGCGGGAGTAGGGGAGCAGTTCTTC
J: TRBJ2-1
size: -
V: TRBV6-5
D: TRBD2

CDR3: CASSPTSTDTQYF
DNA: TGTGCCAGCAGCCCTACTAGCACAGATACGCAGTATTTT
J: TRBJ2-3
size: -
V: TRBV5-4
D: -

CDR3: CASREGGRMNTEAFF
DNA: TGTGCCAGCAGGGAGGGGGGGCGCATGAACACTGAAGCTTTCTTT
J: TRBJ1-1
size: few
V: TRBV3-1/TRBV3-2
D: -

CDR3: CASSSNTGNQPQHF
DNA: TGTGCCAGCAGCTCAAACACGGGAAATCAGCCCCAGCATTTT
J: TRBJ1-5
size: -
V: TRBV7-9
D: -

CDR3: CATSDWLGGEQTQYF
DNA: TGTGCCACCAGTGATTGGCTAGGGGGAGAACAGACCCAGTACTTC
J: TRBJ2-5
size: few
V: TRBV24-1
D: -

CDR3: CASSRDRNQPQHF
DNA: TGTGCCAGCAGCCGCGACAGAAATCAGCCCCAGCATTTT
J: TRBJ1-5
size: few
V: TRBV2
D: -

CDR3: CASSLRQGAGYTF
DNA: TGTGCCAGCAGTTTACGGCAGGGTGCTGGCTACACCTTC
J: TRBJ1-2
size: -
V: TRBV12-3/TRBV12-4
D: -

CDR3: CASSRTGDGRTEAFF
DNA: TGTGCCAGCAGCCGCACAGGGGACGGAAGGACTGAAGCTTTCTTT
J: TRBJ1-1
size: -
V: TRBV6-6
D: TRBD1

CDR3: CASSEAGQPQHF
DNA: TGTGCCAGCAGTGAAGCCGGGCAGCCCCAGCATTTT
J: TRBJ1-5
size: once
V: TRBV6-1
D: -

CDR3: CASSLNGKGADTQYF
DNA: TGTGCCAGCAGCTTAAATGGGAAGGGAGCAGATACGCAGTATTTT
J: TRBJ2-3
size: -
V: TRBV7-3
D: -

CDR3: CASSLGQTYTEAFF
DNA: TGTGCCAGTAGCCTAGGACAGACATACACTGAAGCTTTCTTT
J: TRBJ1-1
size: -
V: TRBV19
D: -